The clone carrying this TCR beta chain occurred a few times. Its antigen is not identified. TCRdb's table, derived via immunoSEQ multiplex PCR, lists solely in-frame clones and lacks some. This table holds 96,000 or so clones, roughly nine tenths found once. This CDR3 has 13 amino acids. With 0 bases removed from V and 10 bases from J, the gap between germline ends came to 10 bases. The V gene's germline CDR1 is LGHNA and CDR2 YNFKEQ. The data stem from a study of T cell responses to AZD1222 COVID-19 vaccine. Findings of the study overall: Nearly half of the spike-specific TCRs reportedly recognize variant regions that carry no mutations.

The origin of this receptor is an adult in good health. The chain recombines TRBV4-2 with TRBJ2-1, with D perhaps TRBD2 (5 bases). Sequenced material: peripheral blood, taken on day 0 of AZD1222 vaccination. This CDR3 is CASSQEVRGEQFF. The DNA of the CDR3 is TGTGCCAGCAGCCAAGAAGTCCGAGGGGAGCAGTTCTTC.